This T cell receptor beta chain emerged from a study of blood T cell repertoires in COVID-19. CDR3 length equals 14 residues. Germline values: CDR1 SGHTA, CDR2 FQGNSA. The V end lost 0 bases, the J end lost 1 base, and 6 bases lay between the germline ends. Per the original methods: From reference gene primer amplification, estimates of nucleated cell counts were derived. The data were produced by immunoSEQ multiplex PCR, yet TCRdb's version contains in-frame clones alone and is incomplete. V, J and clone size are those of that table, while D and trimming were read from the DNA. The sample yields tens of thousands of clones, around 90% seen once.

The chain employs TRBV7-2 and TRBJ1-2; D gene unclear. Sequenced material: peripheral blood. The TCR was taken from a woman aged 80 or over with active or convalescent COVID-19. CDR3 sequence reads: CASSLANSNYGYTF. CDR3 DNA sequence: TGTGCCAGCAGCTTAGCGAACAGTAACTATGGCTACACCTTC.